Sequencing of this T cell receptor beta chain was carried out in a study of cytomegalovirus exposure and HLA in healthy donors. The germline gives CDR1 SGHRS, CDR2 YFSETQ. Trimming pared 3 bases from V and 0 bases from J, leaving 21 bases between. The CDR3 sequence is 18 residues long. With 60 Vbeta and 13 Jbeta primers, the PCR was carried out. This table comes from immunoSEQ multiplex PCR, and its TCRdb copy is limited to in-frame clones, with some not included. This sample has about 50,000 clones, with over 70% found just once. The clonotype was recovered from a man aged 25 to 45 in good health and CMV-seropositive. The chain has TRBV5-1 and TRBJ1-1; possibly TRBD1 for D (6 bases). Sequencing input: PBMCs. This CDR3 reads CASSSGPGANFMNTEAFF. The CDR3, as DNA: TGCGCCAGCAGCTCGGGTCCAGGGGCAAACTTTATGAACACTGAAGCTTTCTTT.